These 28 T cell receptor beta chains share one sample of origin, sequenced in a study of T cells in localized non-small cell lung cancer. Some clones are missing from TCRdb's copy, which holds only in-frame ones; the method was immunoSEQ multiplex PCR. The profile shows over 65,000 clones, 65% to 85% of them singletons. The starting material was peripheral blood, obtained before any cancer treatment. The origin of the receptors is a female donor of 60 years or more with stage I lung adenocarcinoma.

V gene TRBV19 combines with J gene TRBJ2-7; 9 bases align to TRBD1. Looked up from germline, CDR1 is LNHDA and CDR2 is SQIVND (reference sequence). This CDR3 contains 16 residues. V lost 5 bases and J lost 1; bases outside the gene matches: 9. The CDR3 nucleotides are TGTGCCAGTAGTCACGCCCGGGACAGGGCTTCCTACGAGCAGTACTTC. Translated: CASSHARDRASYEQYF.

The genes are TRBV14 and TRBJ2-5; unclear D gene. V dropped 1 base and J dropped 0 bases, with 3 bases sitting between them. This CDR3 contains 13 residues. Germline assignment: CDR1 SGHDN and CDR2 FVKESK. CDR3: CASSQVDQETQYF. The CDR3 region has the DNA TGTGCCAGCAGCCAAGTTGACCAAGAGACCCAGTACTTC.

The chain recombines TRBV7-9 with TRBJ1-3, with TRBD1 identical over 7 bases. CDR1 is SEHNR and CDR2 is FQNEAQ in the germline V gene (reference sequence). There are 13 residues in the CDR3. Germline trimming cut 5 bases from V and 10 bases from J; bases unmatched to any gene: 8. CDR3 sequence (DNA): TGTGCCAGCAGCGCCGGACAGGCCTGGACCATATATTTT. Translating gives CASSAGQAWTIYF. The whole variable domain, filled in from reference TRBV7-9 and TRBJ1-3, reads DTGVSQNPRHKITKRGQNVTFRCDPISEHNRLYWYRQTLGQGPEFLTYFQNEAQLEKSRLLSDRFSAERPKGSFSTLEIQRTEQGDSAMYLCASSAGQAWTIYFGEGSWLTVV.

The chain links TRBV6-5 to TRBJ2-3; a weak D match, TRBD2 (5 bases). CDR1 is MNHEY and CDR2 is SVGAGI in the germline V gene. The CDR3 extends over 14 amino acids. The V end lost 2 bases, the J end lost 0 bases, and 6 bases lay between the germline ends. The CDR3 loop reads CASSYSGSTDTQYF. As DNA, the CDR3 is TGTGCCAGCAGTTACAGCGGTAGCACAGATACGCAGTATTTT.

The V and J genes are TRBV21-1 and TRBJ2-3; the D call TRBD1 from the table was never checked on the DNA. TRBV21-1 is a known pseudogene. The CDR3 runs 16 residues. The chain's CDR3 is CASTPRMGQGANTQYF. CDR3 nucleotides: TGTGCCAGCACCCCGAGAATGGGACAGGGGGCTAATACGCAGTATTTT.

The chain carries TRBV9 and TRBJ2-7, with TRBD1 matching 10 bases. V lost 4 bases, J lost 3 bases, and 4 bases stayed unmatched. In germline, CDR1 is SGDLS, CDR2 YYNGEE. The CDR3 is 14 amino acids. The DNA for the CDR3 is TGTGCCAGCAGCTCGGGACAGGGGCTCTACGAGCAGTACTTC. As protein: CASSSGQGLYEQYF.

The chain couples TRBV11-3 to TRBJ2-1; D gene ambiguous. The CDR3 runs to 14 residues. Germline V gives CDR1 SGHNT, CDR2 YENEEA. Trimming took off 0 bases at V and 3 bases at J, with 6 bases between the two ends. The CDR3 DNA sequence: TGTGCCAGCAGCTTAGATAAGTACTACAATGAGCAGTTCTTC. It translates to CASSLDKYYNEQFF.

V is TRBV2 and J is TRBJ2-2; 13 positions match TRBD2. The germline V gene has CDR1 SNHLY and CDR2 FYNNEI. The J segment lost 7 bases and the V segment lost 4 bases, leaving 3 bases of the junction unmatched. The CDR3 runs to 15 residues. The CDR3 loop reads CASSGTSGSHGELFF. The CDR3 DNA is TGTGCCAGCAGTGGGACTAGCGGGAGCCACGGGGAGCTGTTTTTT.

J is TRBJ2-1 and V is TRBV27; D not resolved. Trimming took 4 bases from V and 1 from J, leaving 14 bases between them. This CDR3 spans 16 amino acids. Germline V gene sequence: CDR1 MNHEY, CDR2 SMNVEV (reference sequence). The chain's CDR3 is CASSWIQPNSYNEQFF. In DNA, the CDR3 is TGTGCCAGCAGTTGGATCCAGCCTAATTCCTACAATGAGCAGTTCTTC.

The rearrangement links TRBV9 to TRBJ1-5, with TRBD1 identical over 8 bases. CDR1 and CDR2 (germline): SGDLS, YYNGEE. The CDR3 covers 17 residues. The junction had 10 bases not matched to a gene; V was cut back by 3 bases and J by 2 bases. CDR3 sequence reads: CASSAPRGHRGNQPQHF. The CDR3 DNA sequence: TGTGCCAGCAGCGCGCCCAGGGGGCACCGGGGCAATCAGCCCCAGCATTTT.

The J gene is TRBJ2-4, the V gene TRBV6-1; TRBD2 might be the D (6 bases). V gave up 8 bases and J gave up 1 base, with 12 bases separating them. Per the germline V gene, CDR1 is MNHNS and CDR2 is SASEGT. The CDR3 contains 14 residues. CDR3 region: CASQEGSAKNIQYF. The CDR3 DNA reads as TGTGCCAGCCAGGAGGGCTCCGCCAAAAACATTCAGTACTTC.

The rearrangement links TRBV11-3 to TRBJ1-1, with D perhaps TRBD1 (6 bases). The germline gives CDR1 SGHNT, CDR2 YENEEA. This CDR3 comprises 13 residues. V lost 5 bases and J 7 bases, leaving 14 bases between the germline ends. This chain's CDR3 is CASSVGGAIEAFF. CDR3 DNA sequence: TGTGCCAGCAGCGTTGGGGGGGCAATTGAAGCTTTCTTT.

This chain joins TRBV2 and TRBJ2-1, with 9 positions matching TRBD1. J gave up 0 bases and V 6 bases, and 0 bases lay outside the gene matches. Per the germline V gene, CDR1 is SNHLY and CDR2 is FYNNEI. This CDR3 spans 14 amino acids. The CDR3 region is CASRTGGSYNEQFF. CDR3 sequence (DNA): TGTGCCAGCAGGACAGGGGGCTCCTACAATGAGCAGTTCTTC.

The V gene is TRBV5-6, the J gene TRBJ2-5, with D tentatively TRBD2 (7 bases). Per germline, CDR1 SGHDT and CDR2 YYEEEE. The V end lost 0 bases, the J end lost 5 bases, and 14 bases lay between the germline ends. This CDR3 has 15 amino acids. The CDR3 reads CASSLGMRGRETQYF. DNA of the CDR3: TGTGCCAGCAGCTTGGGGATGCGGGGGCGCGAGACCCAGTACTTC.

This chain uses TRBV2 with TRBJ2-7, with TRBD1 matching over 9 bases. CDR1 and CDR2 (germline): SNHLY, FYNNEI. The CDR3 covers 14 residues. With V trimmed by 6 bases and J by 0 bases, 3 bases remained unmatched. CDR3 nucleotides: TGTGCCAGCAGGCGGGACAGGGACTCCTACGAGCAGTACTTC. It translates to CASRRDRDSYEQYF.

This clone was observed a single time. The chain is built from TRBV28 and TRBJ2-5, with D uncertain. Germline V gene data show CDR1 as MDHEN and CDR2 as SYDVKM. The CDR3 spans 12 residues. V lost 8 bases to trimming and J lost 2 bases, with 9 bases between them. Here the CDR3 reads CASSSTQETQYF. The CDR3 bases are TGTGCCAGCTCTTCTACACAAGAGACCCAGTACTTC.

V and J are TRBV7-8 and TRBJ2-5; D not resolved. With 4 bases removed from V and 5 bases from J, the gap between germline ends came to 11 bases. Germline V gives CDR1 SGHVS, CDR2 FQNEAQ. This CDR3 is 13 amino acids long. CDR3 sequence reads: CASSSGRTETQYF. The CDR3 DNA sequence: TGTGCCAGCAGCTCTGGTCGGACCGAGACCCAGTACTTC.

The chain carries TRBV7-2 and TRBJ2-7, with D perhaps matching TRBD2 (6 bases). CDR1 and CDR2 (germline): SGHTA, FQGNSA. Between the trimmed V and J ends, which lost 5 bases and 1 base, there was a span of 15 bases. This CDR3 spans 15 amino acids. CDR3 protein: CASSPKAGRSYEQYF. The DNA of the CDR3 is TGTGCCAGCAGCCCTAAGGCGGGGCGATCCTACGAGCAGTACTTC.

The J gene is TRBJ1-2, the V gene TRBV9; a weak D match, TRBD1 (6 bases). CDR1 is SGDLS and CDR2 is YYNGEE in the germline V gene. CDR3 length: 16 residues. Trimming took 4 bases from V and 4 from J, leaving 20 bases between them. The CDR3 is CASSLQHRTAIYGYTF. The CDR3 DNA sequence: TGTGCCAGCAGCCTCCAGCATAGGACAGCGATCTATGGCTACACCTTC.

The chain links TRBV10-3 to TRBJ2-7; 8 bases fit TRBD1. CDR1 and CDR2 (germline): ENHRY, SYGVKD. The ends lost 2 bases at V and 3 bases at J; junction bases unmatched: 6. The length of the CDR3 is 15 residues. Here the CDR3 reads CAISERGQAIYEQYF. CDR3 sequence (DNA): TGTGCCATCAGTGAGAGGGGACAGGCCATCTACGAGCAGTACTTC.

J is TRBJ1-5 and V is TRBV19; a possible D gene is TRBD1 (5 bases). Germline V CDR1 and CDR2: LNHDA, SQIVND (reference sequence). V lost 6 bases and J lost 7, with 10 bases in between. The CDR3 is 12 amino acids. The CDR3 coding sequence is TGTGCCAGTAGGGATAGGGACCAGCCCCAGCATTTT. This codes for CASRDRDQPQHF. Drawing the rest from reference TRBV19 and TRBJ1-5, the complete variable domain is DGGITQSPKYLFRKEGQNVTLSCEQNLNHDAMYWYRQDPGQGLRLIYYSQIVNDFQKGDIAEGYSVSREKKESFPLTVTSAQKNPTAFYLCASRDRDQPQHFGDGTRLSIL.

This chain connects TRBV7-2 to TRBJ1-2; D remains ambiguous. The V gene's germline CDR1 is SGHTA and CDR2 FQGNSA. The ends were cut back, 4 bases at V and 7 bases at J, with 19 bases in the middle. The CDR3 covers 15 residues. The CDR3 protein is CASSSNARGRFGYTF. DNA of the CDR3: TGTGCCAGCAGCTCAAATGCACGAGGGCGATTTGGCTACACCTTC.

This CDR3 reads CASSLDGGFSTDTQYF. CDR3 nucleotides: TGTGCCAGCAGCTTAGACGGTGGTTTTAGCACAGATACGCAGTATTTT. The chain couples TRBV7-9 to TRBJ2-3; D gene ambiguous. This CDR3 has 16 amino acids. V lost 1 base to trimming and J lost 0 bases, with 11 bases between them. Germline CDR1 reads SEHNR; CDR2 reads FQNEAQ (reference sequence).

This chain joins TRBV29-1 and TRBJ2-3; tentative D call: TRBD2 (7 bases). The CDR3 is 14 amino acids. Germline loops: CDR1 SQVTM, CDR2 ANQGSEA. V gave up 6 bases and J gave up 3 bases, with 16 bases separating them. CDR3 amino acids: CSVRGGRETDTQYF. CDR3 nucleotides: TGCAGCGTCCGCGGGGGCCGAGAGACAGATACGCAGTATTTT.

The rearrangement uses TRBV15 and TRBJ1-4; D unclear. The V and J ends lost 0 bases and 8 bases respectively, with 13 bases between them. The CDR3 totals 15 residues. The germline V gene has CDR1 LNHNV and CDR2 YYDKDF (reference sequence). The CDR3: CATSREKGAHEKLFF. The CDR3 DNA reads as TGTGCCACCAGCAGAGAAAAGGGAGCCCACGAAAAACTGTTTTTT. The full variable domain, rest sourced from reference TRBV15 and TRBJ1-4, is DAMVIQNPRYQVTQFGKPVTLSCSQTLNHNVMYWYQQKSSQAPKLLFHYYDKDFNNEADTPDNFQSRRPNTSFCFLDIRSPGLGDTAMYLCATSREKGAHEKLFFGSGTQLSVL.

The chain carries TRBV6-5 and TRBJ1-1; D remains ambiguous. The germline V gene encodes CDR1 MNHEY and CDR2 SVGAGI. V shed 1 base and J shed 0 bases, with 9 bases lying between them. CDR3 length: 15 amino acids. The CDR3 spells CASSYFGTMNTEAFF. CDR3 nucleotide sequence: TGTGCCAGCAGTTACTTCGGCACAATGAACACTGAAGCTTTCTTT.

This clone was seen more than once but under ten times. The J gene is TRBJ2-7, the V gene TRBV10-3; 10 nucleotides align to TRBD2. V lost 6 bases and J lost 2; bases outside the gene matches: 4. The CDR3 is 14 residues long. CDR1 is ENHRY and CDR2 is SYGVKD in the germline V gene. CDR3 sequence (DNA): TGTGCCATCAGATGGACTAGCGGCACCTACGAGCAGTACTTC. It specifies CAIRWTSGTYEQYF.

For this clone: The germline gene is not matched at one end of the junction; a read error may be the cause. The chain links TRBV2 to TRBJ1-2, with D perhaps TRBD1 (5 bases). This CDR3 is 14 amino acids long. CDR1 is SNHLY, CDR2 FYNNEI, per germline. CDR3 amino acids: CASREGALYYGYTF. CDR3 in DNA: TGTGCCAGCAGAGAAGGGGCGCTCTACTATGGCTACACCTTC.